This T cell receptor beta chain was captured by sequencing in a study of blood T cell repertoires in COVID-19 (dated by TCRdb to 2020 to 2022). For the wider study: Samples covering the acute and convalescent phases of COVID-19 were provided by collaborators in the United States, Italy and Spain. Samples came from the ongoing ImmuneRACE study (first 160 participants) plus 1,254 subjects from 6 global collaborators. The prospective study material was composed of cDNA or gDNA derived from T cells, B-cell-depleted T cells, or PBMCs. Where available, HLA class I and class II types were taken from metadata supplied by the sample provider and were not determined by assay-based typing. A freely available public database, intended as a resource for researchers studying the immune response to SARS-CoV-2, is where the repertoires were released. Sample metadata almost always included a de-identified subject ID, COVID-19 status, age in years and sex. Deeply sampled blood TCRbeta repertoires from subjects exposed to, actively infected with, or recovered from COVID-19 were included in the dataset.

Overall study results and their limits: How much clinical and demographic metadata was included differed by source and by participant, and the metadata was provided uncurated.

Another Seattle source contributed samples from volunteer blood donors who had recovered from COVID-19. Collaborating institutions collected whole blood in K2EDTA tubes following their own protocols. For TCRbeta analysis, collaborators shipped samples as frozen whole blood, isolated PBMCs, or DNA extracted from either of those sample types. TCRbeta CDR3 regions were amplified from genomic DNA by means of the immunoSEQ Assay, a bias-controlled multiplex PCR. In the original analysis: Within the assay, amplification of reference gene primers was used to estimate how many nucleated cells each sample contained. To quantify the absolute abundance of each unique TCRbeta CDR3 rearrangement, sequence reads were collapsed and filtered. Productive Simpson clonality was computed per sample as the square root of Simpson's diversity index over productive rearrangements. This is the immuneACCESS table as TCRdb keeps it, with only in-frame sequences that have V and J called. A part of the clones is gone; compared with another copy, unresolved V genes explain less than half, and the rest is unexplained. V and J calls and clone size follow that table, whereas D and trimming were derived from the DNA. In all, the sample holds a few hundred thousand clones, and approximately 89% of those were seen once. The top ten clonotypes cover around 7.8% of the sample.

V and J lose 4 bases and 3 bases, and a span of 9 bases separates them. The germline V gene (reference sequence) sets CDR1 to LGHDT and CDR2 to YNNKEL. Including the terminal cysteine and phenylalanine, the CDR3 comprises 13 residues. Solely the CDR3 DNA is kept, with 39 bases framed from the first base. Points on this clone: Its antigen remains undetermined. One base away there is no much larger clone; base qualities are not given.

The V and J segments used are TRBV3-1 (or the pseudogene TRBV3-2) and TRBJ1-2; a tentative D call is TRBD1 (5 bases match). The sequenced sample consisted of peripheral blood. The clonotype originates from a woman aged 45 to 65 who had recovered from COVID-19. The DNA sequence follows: TGTGCCAGCAGCCTCGGCAGGGACTATGGCTACACCTTC. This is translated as CASSLGRDYGYTF.